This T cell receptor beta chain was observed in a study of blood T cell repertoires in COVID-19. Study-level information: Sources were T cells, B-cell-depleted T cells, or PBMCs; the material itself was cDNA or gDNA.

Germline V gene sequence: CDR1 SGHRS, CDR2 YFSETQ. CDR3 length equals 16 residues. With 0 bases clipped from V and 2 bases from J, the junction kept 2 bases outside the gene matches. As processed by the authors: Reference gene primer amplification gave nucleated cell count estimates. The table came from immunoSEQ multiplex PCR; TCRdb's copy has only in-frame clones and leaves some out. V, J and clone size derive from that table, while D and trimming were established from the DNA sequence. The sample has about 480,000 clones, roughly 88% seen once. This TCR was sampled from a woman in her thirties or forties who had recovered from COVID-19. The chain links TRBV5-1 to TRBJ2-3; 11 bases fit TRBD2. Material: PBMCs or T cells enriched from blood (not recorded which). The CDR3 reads CASSLGLAGYTDTQYF. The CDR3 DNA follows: TGCGCCAGCAGCTTGGGACTAGCGGGGTACACAGATACGCAGTATTTT.